A selection of T cell receptor beta chains follows, all from one sample in a study of response to subunit inactivated influenza vaccine. TCRdb re-called the RT-PCR reads with MiXCR, one entry per CDR3 protein. The data contain 550,000 to 800,000 distinct CDR3 sequences, about 15% of them singletons. Sample: PBMCs from blood, taken 14 to 15 days before vaccination. The receptors here all came from a man over 45 who received an inactivated influenza vaccine. Both conserved end residues are part of each CDR3. A D gene is named only where the DNA matches it firmly. The size of a clone is reported for some rows only, either as once, few or many, or as a class for expanded clones.

>few|-|TRBV5-1|TRBJ1-1
CASSIQGSEAFF
TGCGCCAGCAGCATACAGGGCTCTGAAGCTTTCTTT
>-|-|TRBV5-1|TRBJ2-2
CASSEGGPGELFF
TGCGCCAGCAGCGAGGGAGGCCCCGGGGAGCTGTTTTTT
>-|-|TRBV6-6|TRBJ2-2
CASSYFDSRELFF
TGTGCCAGCAGTTACTTTGACTCCCGGGAGCTGTTTTTT
>-|TRBD2|TRBV27|TRBJ2-1
CASSYAGDRNEQFF
TGTGCCAGCAGTTATGCGGGAGATAGGAATGAGCAGTTCTTC
>few|-|TRBV6-1|TRBJ2-7
CASSDRGGAYEQYF
TGTGCCAGCAGTGACAGGGGAGGCGCCTACGAGCAGTACTTC
>few|TRBD2|TRBV13|TRBJ2-3
CASSPISGRGDTQYF
TGTGCCAGCAGCCCCATTAGCGGGAGGGGAGATACGCAGTATTTT
>-|-|TRBV5-1|TRBJ1-1
CASSLREDGLLNTEAFF
TGCGCCAGCAGCTTGAGGGAAGATGGGCTGTTGAACACTGAAGCTTTCTTT
>-|-|TRBV20-1|TRBJ2-2
CSARVSASTGELFF
TGCAGTGCTAGAGTGTCAGCAAGCACCGGGGAGCTGTTTTTT
>few|TRBD2|TRBV7-2|TRBJ2-3
CASSPRTSGDPQYTQYF
TGTGCCAGCAGCCCGAGGACTAGCGGGGACCCACAGTATACGCAGTATTTT
>few|TRBD1|TRBV10-3|TRBJ1-4
CAISESSGTAVEKLFF
TGTGCCATCAGTGAGTCTTCCGGGACAGCAGTTGAAAAACTGTTTTTT
>-|-|TRBV6-1|TRBJ1-6
CASRLGRLNSPLHF
TGTGCCAGCAGGCTGGGACGGCTTAATTCACCCCTCCACTTT
>once|-|TRBV5-1|TRBJ2-7
CASGRGVDEQYF
TGCGCCAGCGGACGGGGAGTAGACGAGCAGTACTTC
>-|TRBD2|TRBV2|TRBJ2-3
CASSAVAGGFSTDTQYF
TGTGCCAGCTCGGCCGTAGCGGGGGGCTTTAGCACAGATACGCAGTATTTT
>-|-|TRBV7-7|TRBJ2-5
CASSPDGLGAQYF
TGTGCCAGCAGCCCGGACGGTCTGGGGGCCCAGTACTTC
>-|-|TRBV6-2/TRBV6-3|TRBJ2-7
CASKMRSGSYEQYF
TGTGCCAGCAAAATGCGTAGCGGCTCCTACGAGCAGTACTTC
>few|-|TRBV7-9|TRBJ2-7
CASSGQSKGSPYEQYF
TGTGCCAGCAGCGGCCAGTCTAAGGGGAGCCCCTACGAGCAGTACTTC
>-|-|TRBV5-1|TRBJ1-1
CASSSQGGGNTEAFF
TGCGCCAGCAGCTCCCAAGGGGGGGGCAACACTGAAGCTTTCTTT
>few|TRBD1|TRBV10-3|TRBJ2-7
CAISEDRETYEQYF
TGTGCCATCAGTGAGGACAGGGAAACCTACGAGCAGTACTTC
>few|TRBD1|TRBV12-3/TRBV12-4|TRBJ1-6
CASRGTGGDNSPLHF
TGTGCCAGCAGGGGGACAGGAGGGGATAATTCACCCCTCCACTTT
>few|TRBD1|TRBV11-2|TRBJ2-7
CASSPGSWTGAYEQYF
TGTGCCAGCAGCCCCGGTTCCTGGACAGGGGCCTACGAGCAGTACTTC
>few|-|TRBV20-1|TRBJ1-6
CSVDNQVGSPLHF
TGCAGTGTGGACAATCAAGTCGGGTCACCCCTCCACTTT
>few|-|TRBV7-9|TRBJ2-7
CASSLDGTTEQYF
TGTGCCAGCAGCTTAGACGGGACGACGGAGCAGTACTTC
>few|TRBD2|TRBV5-1|TRBJ2-7
CASSLTSAQTSSYEQYF
TGCGCCAGCAGCTTGACTAGCGCGCAGACCTCCTCCTACGAGCAGTACTTC
>few|TRBD1|TRBV20-1|TRBJ1-6
CSARATGESPLHF
TGCAGTGCTAGAGCGACAGGGGAATCACCCCTCCACTTT
>-|TRBD1|TRBV6-2/TRBV6-3|TRBJ2-7
CASSYSAGTGEQYF
TGTGCCAGCAGTTACTCGGCCGGGACAGGAGAGCAGTACTTC
>few|-|TRBV7-9|TRBJ2-2
CASPRRTGELFF
TGTGCCAGCCCGCGACGGACCGGGGAGCTGTTTTTT
>-|TRBD1|TRBV4-1|TRBJ2-7
CASSPIRQGNTYEQYF
TGCGCCAGCAGCCCAATAAGACAGGGGAACACCTACGAGCAGTACTTC
>-|TRBD2|TRBV5-1|TRBJ2-5
CASSPTSGSSETQYF
TGCGCCAGCAGCCCAACTAGCGGGAGCTCGGAGACCCAGTACTTC